The 7 T cell receptor beta chains below come from one sample, sequenced in a study of blood T cell repertoires in COVID-19. Using immunoSEQ multiplex PCR, the repertoire was profiled, and TCRdb retains in-frame clones only, with some absent. This sample yields 150,000 to 200,000 clones, of which 90% are seen a single time; about a sixth belongs to the top ten. The sequenced sample consisted of peripheral blood. All receptors derive from a man in his sixties with active or convalescent COVID-19.

The chain uses TRBV6-5 and TRBJ1-2; D perhaps matches TRBD1 (5 bases). The CDR3 totals 16 residues. Germline CDR1 MNHEY, CDR2 SVGAGI. V was pared by 0 bases and J by 5 bases, with 16 bases between. CDR3 coding DNA: TGTGCCAGCAGTTACTCGACAGATTTCTCTGGGTATGGCTACACCTTC. Translated, it gives CASSYSTDFSGYGYTF.

The gene calls are TRBV27 and TRBJ2-5; 10 bases map to TRBD2. The V segment lost 4 bases and the J segment 0 bases; nucleotides outside the gene matches: 14. The CDR3 runs to 19 residues. The V gene's germline CDR1 is MNHEY and CDR2 SMNVEV (reference sequence). The CDR3 DNA reads as TGTGCCAGCAGTTCTCTACCTAGCGGGAGAGGGTCGTACCAAGAGACCCAGTACTTC. It encodes CASSSLPSGRGSYQETQYF.

CDR3 region: CSVAHTMGQGQDEQYF. The CDR3 DNA sequence: TGCAGCGTTGCCCATACTATGGGGCAGGGGCAAGACGAGCAGTACTTC. The chain links TRBV29-1 to TRBJ2-7, with TRBD1 as a possible D gene (6 bases). CDR1 SQVTM and CDR2 ANQGSEA come from the germline V gene. V was cut by 4 bases and J by 5 bases, with 24 bases left in between. This CDR3 has 16 residues.

The V gene is TRBV7-9, the J gene TRBJ2-7, with D uncertain. V lost 5 bases, J lost 3 bases, and 8 bases lay in between. CDR1 is SEHNR, CDR2 FQNEAQ, per germline (reference sequence). The CDR3 loop spans 12 amino acids. The CDR3 loop is CASSEDYYEQYF. The CDR3 DNA is TGTGCCAGCAGCGAGGATTACTACGAGCAGTACTTC.

This chain links TRBV4-1 with TRBJ1-5; tentatively, D is TRBD1 (6 bases). Germline V gene sequence: CDR1 MGHRA, CDR2 YSYEKL. This CDR3 spans 16 amino acids. V was clipped by 0 bases and J by 6 bases, with 15 bases between them. This chain's CDR3 is CASSQEGIRGGQPQHF. As DNA, the CDR3 is TGCGCCAGCAGCCAAGAAGGAATCAGGGGCGGTCAGCCCCAGCATTTT.

Worth noting for this clone: Other DNA sequences in this specimen translate into the identical CDR3. The chain carries TRBV6-5 and TRBJ1-1, with D perhaps matching TRBD1 (6 bases). Germline V gene lookup returns CDR1 MNHEY and CDR2 SVGAGI. Trimming removed 5 bases at V and 1 base at J, with 8 bases between. CDR3 size: 13 residues. The CDR3 region has the DNA TGTGCCAGCAGTAGACAGGAGAACACTGAAGCTTTCTTT. It specifies CASSRQENTEAFF.

The V gene is TRBV15, the J gene TRBJ1-4; no firm D call. The CDR3 extends over 15 amino acids. The germline V and J ends were trimmed by 1 base and 8 bases, with 14 bases remaining between them. Per the germline V gene, CDR1 is LNHNV and CDR2 is YYDKDF (reference sequence). The CDR3 region is CATSRVSQRREKLFF. In nucleotides, the CDR3 is TGTGCCACCAGCAGAGTTAGCCAACGTCGCGAAAAACTGTTTTTT.